This is a list of T cell receptor beta chains from one sample in a study of T-cell memory formation after mild COVID-19. TCRdb processed the 5' RACE reads anew with MiXCR; each CDR3 protein has one entry. The table shows 350,000 to 500,000 distinct CDR3 sequences, with less than 25% occurring only once. The sequenced material came from PBMCs or a T cell subset sorted from them (not recorded which). The receptors were gathered from an adult woman who had mild COVID-19 (a few samples of this study predate the infection). Cell type and time point are not known. Both conserved end residues are trimmed from each CDR3.

V: TRBV5-1; J: TRBJ2-6; CDR3: ASSTGTGANVLT
V: TRBV7-7; J: TRBJ2-7; CDR3: ASSLALAPALDEQY
V: TRBV12-3/TRBV12-4; J: TRBJ2-2; CDR3: ASSWTSGYTGELF
V: TRBV29-1; J: TRBJ2-1; CDR3: SVELASLSYNEQF
V: TRBV15; J: TRBJ2-1; CDR3: ATSSRDYNPSSYNEQF
V: TRBV19; J: TRBJ1-1; CDR3: ASSMEGNTEAF
V: TRBV20-1; J: TRBJ2-1; CDR3: SARDPWESASYNEQF
V: TRBV27; J: TRBJ1-1; CDR3: ASRVGTTNEAF
V: TRBV6-5; J: TRBJ2-4; CDR3: ASAREAKNIQY
V: TRBV25-1; J: TRBJ2-7; CDR3: ASSDSGRFEDIGYEQY
V: TRBV4-3; J: TRBJ2-5; CDR3: ASSQGGPSIRETQY
V: TRBV5-1; J: TRBJ1-3; CDR3: ASSLGEAGNTIY
V: TRBV5-6; J: TRBJ2-1; CDR3: ASSLTGQSLNEQF